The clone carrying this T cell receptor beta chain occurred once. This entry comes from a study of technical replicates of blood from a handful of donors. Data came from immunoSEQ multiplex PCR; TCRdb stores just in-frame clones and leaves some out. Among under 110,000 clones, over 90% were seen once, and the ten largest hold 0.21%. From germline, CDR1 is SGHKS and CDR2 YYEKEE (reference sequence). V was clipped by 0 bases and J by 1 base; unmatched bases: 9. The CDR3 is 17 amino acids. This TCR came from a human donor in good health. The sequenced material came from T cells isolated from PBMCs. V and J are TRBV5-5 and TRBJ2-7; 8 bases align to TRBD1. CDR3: CASSLAPQGAVSYEQYF. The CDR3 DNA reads TGTGCCAGCAGCTTGGCCCCCCAGGGGGCTGTTTCCTACGAGCAGTACTTC. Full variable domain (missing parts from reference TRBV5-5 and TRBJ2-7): DAGVTQSPTHLIKTRGQQVTLRCSPISGHKSVSWYQQVLGQGPQFIFQYYEKEERGRGNFPDRFSARQFPNYSSELNVNALLLGDSALYLCASSLAPQGAVSYEQYFGPGTRLTVT.